The clone carrying this T cell receptor beta chain was counted once. V was cut by 2 bases and J by 8 bases, with 12 bases left in between. The germline V gene has CDR1 KGHSY and CDR2 FQNENV. The CDR3 length is 13 residues. The sample comes from a study of blood T cell repertoires in COVID-19. Study overall: There were acute and convalescent COVID-19 samples, and they came from the United States, Italy and Spain. The analysed material was cDNA or gDNA that came from T cells, B-cell-depleted T cells, or PBMCs.

Seattle patients were enrolled during active infection and followed longitudinally. Authors' methods: How many nucleated cells were present was estimated from reference gene primer amplification. This table comes from immunoSEQ multiplex PCR, and its TCRdb copy is limited to in-frame clones, with some not included. V, J and clone size reflect that table, while D and trimming were determined from the DNA. The sample contains more than 95,000 clones, roughly 92% of which appear only once. Input material: peripheral blood. J is TRBJ1-1 and V is TRBV16; D gene unclear. The TCR sequence derives from a man aged 50-60 years with COVID-19, enrolled during active disease. CDR3 bases: TGTGCCAGCAGCCAAATCGCGGGTTCCGAAGCTTTCTTT. The encoded protein is CASSQIAGSEAFF.